This TCR beta chain originates from a study of CXCR3-negative and CXCR3-positive naive CD8 T cells. Study-wide points: TRBV-TRBJ usage was alike in naive CXCR3-negative and CXCR3-positive cells but differed in memory cells. Sequencing showed both naive subsets with comparably high diversity, and memory CD8+ cells much lower. Cryopreserved cells partially lost CXCR3 expression, and fresh PBMCs were used in most assays.

This CDR3 is built from 14 residues. Germline lookup yields CDR1 SQVTM and CDR2 ANQGSEA. The TRB libraries of cDNA were built by UMI-labeled 5' RACE. TCRdb re-analyzed the 5' RACE reads; it lists each CDR3 protein once, without DNA. This repertoire includes approximately 83,000 distinct CDR3 sequences. Points on this clonotype: Antigen specificity is unknown.

V usage is TRBV29-1 and J usage is TRBJ2-1; TCRdb lists TRBD2, though no DNA is available to test this call. The sequence was obtained from a human donor in good health. Some clones in this sample may be carry-over from other donors' samples. Sequencing was done on a sample of naive CXCR3- CD8+ T cells from blood. The subset denotes: CD45RO-CCR7+CD27+CD95- naive CD8+ T cells lacking CXCR3 (TNR3-). The CDR3 sequence: CSVEGLAGDNEQFF.